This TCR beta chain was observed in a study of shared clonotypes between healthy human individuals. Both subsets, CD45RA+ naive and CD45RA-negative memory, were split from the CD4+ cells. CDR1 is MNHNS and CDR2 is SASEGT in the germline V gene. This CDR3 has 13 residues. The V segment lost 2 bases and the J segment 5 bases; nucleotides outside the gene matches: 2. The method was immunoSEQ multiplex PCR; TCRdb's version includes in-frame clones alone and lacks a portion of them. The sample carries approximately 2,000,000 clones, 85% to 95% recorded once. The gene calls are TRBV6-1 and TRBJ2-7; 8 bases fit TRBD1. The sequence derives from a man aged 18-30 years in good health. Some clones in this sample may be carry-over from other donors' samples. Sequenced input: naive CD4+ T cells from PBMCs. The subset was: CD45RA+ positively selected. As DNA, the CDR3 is TGTGCCAGCAGTGAAAAGACAGGGGACGAGCAGTACTTC. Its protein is CASSEKTGDEQYF.